The text below deals with one TCR beta chain. Original methodology: Nucleated cell number was recorded as an estimate derived from reference gene primer amplification. Using immunoSEQ multiplex PCR, the repertoire was profiled, and TCRdb retains in-frame clones only, with some absent. D and trimming were read from the DNA, whereas the V and J calls and clone size are those reported in that table. The sample consists of a few hundred thousand clones, around 88% of them appearing once. V was clipped by 7 bases and J by 4 bases, with 8 bases between them. CDR1 is SGHDT and CDR2 is YYEEEE in the germline V gene. The CDR3 sequence is 11 residues long. In Seattle, patients joined the study during active infection and were tracked longitudinally. This specimen comes from a study of blood T cell repertoires in COVID-19. Study-level information: COVID-19 samples, acute and convalescent, were from the United States, Italy and Spain. PBMCs, B-cell-depleted T cells, or T cells were the source of the cDNA or gDNA that made up the material.

This TCR was sampled from a woman aged 60-75 years with COVID-19, enrolled during active disease. V is TRBV5-6 and J is TRBJ1-2; no clear D gene. The sequenced material came from peripheral blood. The chain's CDR3 is CASPPVYGYTF. The CDR3 DNA reads TGTGCCAGCCCCCCAGTCTATGGCTACACCTTC. The full variable domain, its missing parts supplied by reference TRBV5-6 and TRBJ1-2, is DAGVTQSPTHLIKTRGQQVTLRCSPKSGHDTVSWYQQALGQGPQFIFQYYEEEERQRGNFPDRFSGHQFPNYSSELNVNALLLGDSALYLCASPPVYGYTFGSGTRLTVV.